The 6 T cell receptor beta chains in this list originate from one sample, sequenced in a study of blood T cell repertoires in COVID-19. TCRdb keeps only in-frame clones here, not all; method: immunoSEQ multiplex PCR. Counted here are some 330,000 clones, roughly 87% occurring once; the ten biggest clones make up approximately 4.7%. Specimen: PBMCs or T cells enriched from blood (not recorded which). These TCRs come from a woman in her forties or fifties who had recovered from COVID-19.

The chain recombines TRBV7-3 with TRBJ2-7; 10 positions agree with TRBD2. The CDR3 consists of 13 residues. The V gene end was trimmed by 3 bases and the J gene end by 4 bases; junction bases not matched to a gene: 0. Germline V gene data show CDR1 as SGHTA and CDR2 as FQGTGA. This chain's CDR3 is CASSLTSGYEQYF. The CDR3 DNA reads TGTGCCAGCAGCTTGACTAGCGGGTACGAGCAGTACTTC.

This chain links TRBV7-8 with TRBJ2-1, with 10 nucleotides matching TRBD2. Germline assignment: CDR1 SGHVS and CDR2 FQNEAQ. The CDR3 is 14 residues long. V trimming: 5 bases; J trimming: 6 bases; junction bases outside the gene matches: 4. The CDR3 coding sequence is TGTGCCAGCAGCGCCCGGACTAGCGGCAATGAGCAGTTCTTC. Translated, it gives CASSARTSGNEQFF. The whole variable domain, remainder taken from reference TRBV7-8 and TRBJ2-1, is GAGVSQSPRYKVAKRGQDVALRCDPISGHVSLFWYQQALGQGPEFLTYFQNEAQLDKSGLPSDRFFAERPEGSVSTLKIQRTQQEDSAVYLCASSARTSGNEQFFGPGTRLTVL.

The CDR3 spells CASSSGVSSYNSPLHF. The CDR3 DNA reads TGTGCCAGCAGTAGTGGAGTCAGCTCCTATAATTCACCCCTCCACTTT. The chain has TRBV3-1 (or the pseudogene TRBV3-2) and TRBJ1-6; D call uncertain. V was trimmed by 6 bases and J by 0 bases, leaving 12 bases between them. The V gene's germline CDR1 is LGHDT and CDR2 YNNKEL (reference sequence). The CDR3 sequence is 16 residues long.

The chain employs TRBV11-1 and TRBJ2-1; TRBD2 matches at 14 bases. Germline V gene lookup returns CDR1 SGHAT and CDR2 FQDESV (reference sequence). The CDR3 consists of 16 residues. V trimming: 5 bases; J trimming: 5 bases; junction bases outside the gene matches: 5. The CDR3 nucleotides are TGTGCCAGCAGCCACCCGGGACTAGCGGGGGACAATGAGCAGTTCTTC. It codes for CASSHPGLAGDNEQFF.

The rearrangement joins TRBV3-1 (or the pseudogene TRBV3-2) to TRBJ2-7; possibly TRBD1 for D (5 bases). Trimming pared 0 bases from V and 3 bases from J, leaving 9 bases between. The germline V gene encodes CDR1 LGHDT and CDR2 YNNKEL (reference sequence). The CDR3 contains 14 residues. CDR3 in amino acids: CASSQEGVGYEQYF. The CDR3 region has the DNA TGTGCCAGCAGCCAAGAAGGGGTGGGCTACGAGCAGTACTTC.

The CDR3 spells CASAQRDGTDTQYF. CDR3 in DNA: TGTGCCAGCGCCCAGCGGGATGGCACAGATACGCAGTATTTT. This chain uses TRBV2 with TRBJ2-3; 7 bases fit TRBD2. CDR3 length: 14 amino acids. The V gene's germline CDR1 is SNHLY and CDR2 FYNNEI. Trimming took 8 bases from V and 1 from J; bases not matched to a gene: 6. Full variable domain (rest looked up from reference TRBV2 and TRBJ2-3): EPEVTQTPSHQVTQMGQEVILRCVPISNHLYFYWYRQILGQKVEFLVSFYNNEISEKSEIFDDQFSVERPDGSNFTLKIRSTKLEDSAMYFCASAQRDGTDTQYFGPGTRLTVL.